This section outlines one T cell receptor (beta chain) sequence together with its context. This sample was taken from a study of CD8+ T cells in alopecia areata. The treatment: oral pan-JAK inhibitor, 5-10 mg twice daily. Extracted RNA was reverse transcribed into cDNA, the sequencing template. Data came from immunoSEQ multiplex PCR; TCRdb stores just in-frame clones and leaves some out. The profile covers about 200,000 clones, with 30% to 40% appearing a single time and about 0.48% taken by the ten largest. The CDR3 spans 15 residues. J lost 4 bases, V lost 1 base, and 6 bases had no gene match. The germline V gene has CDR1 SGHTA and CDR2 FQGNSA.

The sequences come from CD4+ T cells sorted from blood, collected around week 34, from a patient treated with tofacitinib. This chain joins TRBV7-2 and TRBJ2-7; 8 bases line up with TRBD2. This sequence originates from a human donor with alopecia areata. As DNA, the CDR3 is TGTGCCAGCAGCTTAGGAGTCGGGGGGGTTTACGAGCAGTACTTC. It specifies CASSLGVGGVYEQYF.